Shown below are 10 T cell receptor beta chains from a single sample sequenced in a study of T-cell memory formation after mild COVID-19. MiXCR was run by TCRdb on the 5' RACE reads, yielding one entry per CDR3 protein. This table holds a few hundred thousand distinct CDR3 sequences, 25% to 30% found once. Sequenced input: PBMCs or a T cell subset sorted from them (not recorded which). These receptors were taken from an adult woman who had mild COVID-19 (a few samples of this study predate the infection). Cell type and time point are not known.

This chain uses TRBV5-1 with TRBJ2-1; D not certain. This CDR3 is built from 15 residues. Germline loops: CDR1 SGHRS, CDR2 YFSETQ. V was clipped by 0 bases and J by 3 bases, with 10 bases between them. CDR3 DNA sequence: TGCGCCAGCAGCTTGGACCGTACTGTCTACAATGAGCAGTTCTTC. Translated, it gives CASSLDRTVYNEQFF. Complete variable domain (other parts from reference TRBV5-1 and TRBJ2-1): KAGVTQTPRYLIKTRGQQVTLSCSPISGHRSVSWYQQTPGQGLQFLFEYFSETQRNKGNFPGRFSGRQFSNSRSEMNVSTLELGDSALYLCASSLDRTVYNEQFFGPGTRLTVL.

This clonotype occurred a few times. The genes are TRBV6-6 and TRBJ2-1, with D unclear. CDR3 size: 17 residues. Germline CDR1 MNHNY, CDR2 SVGAGI (reference sequence). V lost 6 bases and J lost 5, with 23 bases in between. CDR3 protein: CASRQTMIPAWDNEQFF. The CDR3 region has the DNA TGTGCCAGCAGGCAAACTATGATCCCGGCGTGGGACAATGAGCAGTTCTTC.

The chain joins TRBV5-6 to TRBJ2-3; 14 bases align to TRBD2. Germline V lookup: CDR1 SGHDT, CDR2 YYEEEE. V trimming: 2 bases; J trimming: 0 bases; junction bases outside the gene matches: 5. The CDR3 sequence is 18 residues long. CDR3 amino acids: CASSFGTSGSYSTDTQYF. Here the CDR3 DNA reads TGTGCCAGCAGCTTTGGGACTAGCGGGAGTTATAGCACAGATACGCAGTATTTT.

V and J are TRBV2 and TRBJ1-1; D remains ambiguous. The CDR3 totals 16 residues. V was trimmed by 0 bases and J by 1 base, leaving 12 bases between them. Germline CDR1 and CDR2: SNHLY and FYNNEI. The CDR3 loop is CASSEARGRPNTEAFF. The CDR3 DNA reads TGTGCCAGCAGTGAAGCGCGAGGACGGCCGAACACTGAAGCTTTCTTT. Full variable domain (missing parts from reference TRBV2 and TRBJ1-1): EPEVTQTPSHQVTQMGQEVILRCVPISNHLYFYWYRQILGQKVEFLVSFYNNEISEKSEIFDDQFSVERPDGSNFTLKIRSTKLEDSAMYFCASSEARGRPNTEAFFGQGTRLTVV.

This clonotype was detected a few times. The V gene is TRBV7-6, the J gene TRBJ2-1; 13 nucleotides agree with TRBD2. J was trimmed by 2 bases and V by 4 bases; bases with no gene match: 11. Germline V gene lookup returns CDR1 SGHVS and CDR2 FNYEAQ. The CDR3 spans 19 residues. Written as DNA, the CDR3 is TGTGCCAGCAGCTCCCCGAGGGGACTAGCGGGACCTACCTACAATGAGCAGTTCTTC. It yields the protein CASSSPRGLAGPTYNEQFF.

This clonotype has only one observation. The J gene is TRBJ1-6, the V gene TRBV7-8; D not resolved. V shed 4 bases and J shed 10 bases, with 17 bases lying between them. Germline CDR1 is SGHVS and CDR2 is FQNEAQ. The CDR3 runs to 15 residues. CDR3 residues: CASSSRGPIGSPLHF. For the CDR3, the DNA is TGTGCCAGCAGCTCCCGGGGTCCGATAGGGTCACCCCTCCACTTT.

This clonotype was detected only a few times. The chain combines TRBV9 with TRBJ2-7, with TRBD2 identical over 10 bases. Germline V gives CDR1 SGDLS, CDR2 YYNGEE. This CDR3 spans 14 amino acids. V shed 3 bases and J 4 bases; nucleotides not matched to a gene: 4. This chain's CDR3 is CASSAIAGGYEQYF. In nucleotides, the CDR3 is TGTGCCAGCAGCGCAATAGCGGGAGGTTACGAGCAGTACTTC.

This clonotype showed up just a few times. V and J are TRBV7-3 and TRBJ1-1; D gene unclear. Trimming left V 1 base short and J 0 bases short, with 12 bases between. The germline V gene has CDR1 SGHTA and CDR2 FQGTGA. This CDR3 region has 16 residues. In nucleotides, the CDR3 is TGTGCCAGCAGCTTAAACCCCGGAGGATTGAACACTGAAGCTTTCTTT. Amino acids: CASSLNPGGLNTEAFF.

The rearrangement links TRBV12-3 or TRBV12-4 to TRBJ1-3; 9 bases align to TRBD1. The CDR3 consists of 18 residues. Trimming took 0 bases from V and 4 from J; bases not matched to a gene: 10. DNA of the CDR3: TGTGCCAGCAGTTTAGCGGGGACAGGGAGTGACCTAGGAAACACCATATATTTT. Its protein product is CASSLAGTGSDLGNTIYF.

The V and J genes are TRBV11-3 and TRBJ2-3, with D possibly being TRBD1 (7 bases). Germline V lookup: CDR1 SGHNT, CDR2 YENEEA. Trimming removed 4 bases from V and 0 bases from J, with 17 bases in between. The CDR3 spans 17 residues. Written as DNA, the CDR3 is TGTGCCAGCAGCTGGGGACTGACAGGGCGTAGCACAGATACGCAGTATTTT. It encodes CASSWGLTGRSTDTQYF.